The 11 T cell receptor beta chains below come from one sample, sequenced in a study of monozygotic twins with inflammatory bowel disease. For each CDR3 protein, TCRdb gives one entry from its re-call of the 5' RACE reads, without DNA. Its table records tens of thousands of distinct CDR3 sequences. The material sequenced was blood. Source of these receptors: a human donor with ulcerative colitis or Crohn's disease, or a healthy co-twin of an affected twin (not recorded which).

The chain employs TRBV7-9 and TRBJ1-6; TCRdb picks TRBD1, but there is no DNA to check that call. Germline V CDR1 and CDR2: SEHNR, FQNEAQ (reference sequence). This CDR3 is built from 15 residues. CDR3 amino acids: CASSLTGGGRSPLHF.

This chain uses TRBV6-5 with TRBJ2-7. Per the germline V gene, CDR1 is MNHEY and CDR2 is SVGAGI. The CDR3 totals 12 residues. This CDR3 reads CASSYSRGEQYF.

The chain employs TRBV5-5 and TRBJ1-2; with no DNA, the TCRdb D assignment of TRBD1 cannot be verified. CDR3 length: 17 residues. Germline-derived CDR1 and CDR2 are SGHKS and YYEKEE (reference sequence). This chain's CDR3 is CASSTFGTQNPTYGYTF.

CDR3: CASSTDGGLWGYTF. The chain recombines TRBV28 with TRBJ1-2. The CDR3 is 14 amino acids. The germline gives CDR1 MDHEN, CDR2 SYDVKM.

The chain has TRBV18 and TRBJ2-1; TCRdb proposes TRBD2, but this gene call is untestable without DNA. Looked up from germline, CDR1 is KGHSH and CDR2 is LQKENI. CDR3 length: 14 residues. The CDR3 spells CASSETGTSNEQFF.

The CDR3 here is CSARGRMGGGRRGYTF. The chain combines TRBV20-1 with TRBJ1-2; TCRdb indicates TRBD1, and absent DNA this call remains unverified. The CDR3 sequence is 16 residues long. From germline, CDR1 is DFQATT and CDR2 SNEGSKA (reference sequence).

This sequence joins TRBV6-9 and TRBJ2-4; TCRdb's D call of TRBD2 is untestable without DNA. Germline V gene sequence: CDR1 MNHGY, CDR2 SVAAGI. CDR3 length: 17 amino acids. The CDR3 loop reads CASSRDGPRPPKNIQYF.

V and J are TRBV9 and TRBJ2-3. The germline CDR1 and CDR2 sequences are SGDLS and YYNGEE. CDR3 size: 14 residues. The CDR3 protein is CASSVVARSDTQYF.

The chain couples TRBV5-1 to TRBJ1-1. The CDR3 consists of 14 residues. Germline CDR1 reads SGHRS; CDR2 reads YFSETQ. The CDR3 sequence is CASSLGYKNTEAFF.

This chain joins TRBV19 and TRBJ2-1. The CDR3 sequence is 12 residues long. Germline V CDR1 and CDR2: LNHDA, SQIVND (reference sequence). CDR3 amino acids: CASSITYNEQFF. Full variable domain (outside the CDR3, taken from reference TRBV19 and TRBJ2-1): DGGITQSPKYLFRKEGQNVTLSCEQNLNHDAMYWYRQDPGQGLRLIYYSQIVNDFQKGDIAEGYSVSREKKESFPLTVTSAQKNPTAFYLCASSITYNEQFFGPGTRLTVL.

V and J are TRBV7-6 and TRBJ1-5. The germline CDR1 and CDR2 sequences are SGHVS and FNYEAQ. The CDR3 is 14 residues long. The CDR3 sequence: CASSLSWRGQPQHF.